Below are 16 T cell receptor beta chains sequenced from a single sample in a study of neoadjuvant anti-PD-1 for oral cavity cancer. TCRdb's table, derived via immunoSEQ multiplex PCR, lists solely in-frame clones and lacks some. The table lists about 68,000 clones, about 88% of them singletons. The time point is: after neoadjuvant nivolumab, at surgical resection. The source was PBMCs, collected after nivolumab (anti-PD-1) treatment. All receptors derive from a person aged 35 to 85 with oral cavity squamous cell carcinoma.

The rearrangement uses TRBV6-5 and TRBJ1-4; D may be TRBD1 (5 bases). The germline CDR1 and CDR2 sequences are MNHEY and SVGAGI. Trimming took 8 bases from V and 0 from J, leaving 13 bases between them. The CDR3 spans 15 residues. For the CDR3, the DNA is TGTGCCAGCTCCAACGGGGGGTCAACTAATGAAAAACTGTTTTTT. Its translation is CASSNGGSTNEKLFF.

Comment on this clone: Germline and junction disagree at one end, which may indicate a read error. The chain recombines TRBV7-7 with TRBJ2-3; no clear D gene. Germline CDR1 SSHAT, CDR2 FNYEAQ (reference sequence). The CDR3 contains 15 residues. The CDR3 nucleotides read TGTGCTAGCAGCTTAGGTCAACAAGTCACAGATACGCAGTATTTT. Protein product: CASSLGQQVTDTQYF.

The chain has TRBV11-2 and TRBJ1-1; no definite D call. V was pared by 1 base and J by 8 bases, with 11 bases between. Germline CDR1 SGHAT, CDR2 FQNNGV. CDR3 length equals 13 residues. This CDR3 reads CASSLGRATEAFF. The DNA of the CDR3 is TGTGCCAGCAGCTTAGGTCGAGCGACGGAAGCTTTCTTT.

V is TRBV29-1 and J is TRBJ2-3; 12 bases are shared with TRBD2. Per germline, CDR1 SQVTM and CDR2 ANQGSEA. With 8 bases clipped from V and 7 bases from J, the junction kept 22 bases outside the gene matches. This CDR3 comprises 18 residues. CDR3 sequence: CSSGTGPLGGLAGHTQYF. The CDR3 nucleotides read TGCAGCTCAGGGACAGGACCCCTCGGAGGACTAGCGGGACATACGCAGTATTTT.

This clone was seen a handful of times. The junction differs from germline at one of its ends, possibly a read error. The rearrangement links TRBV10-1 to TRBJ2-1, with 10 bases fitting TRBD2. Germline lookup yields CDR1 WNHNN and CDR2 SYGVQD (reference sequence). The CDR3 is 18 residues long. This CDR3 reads CASSEAFPVTSGYKEQFF. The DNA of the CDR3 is TGCGCCAGCAGTGAGGCCTTCCCCGTGACTAGCGGGTACAAAGAGCAGTTCTTC.

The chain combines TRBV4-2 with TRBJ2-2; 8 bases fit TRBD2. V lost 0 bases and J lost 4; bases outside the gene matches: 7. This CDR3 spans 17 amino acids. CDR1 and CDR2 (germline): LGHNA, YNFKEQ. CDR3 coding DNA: TGTGCCAGCAGCCAAGATCTTGGGACTAGAACCACCGGGGAGCTGTTTTTT. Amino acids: CASSQDLGTRTTGELFF.

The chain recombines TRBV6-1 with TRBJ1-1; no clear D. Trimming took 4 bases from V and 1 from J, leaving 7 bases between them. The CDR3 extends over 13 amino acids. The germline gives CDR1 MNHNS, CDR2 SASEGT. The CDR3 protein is CASSGTANTEAFF. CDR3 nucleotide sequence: TGTGCCAGCAGTGGCACAGCGAACACTGAAGCTTTCTTT.

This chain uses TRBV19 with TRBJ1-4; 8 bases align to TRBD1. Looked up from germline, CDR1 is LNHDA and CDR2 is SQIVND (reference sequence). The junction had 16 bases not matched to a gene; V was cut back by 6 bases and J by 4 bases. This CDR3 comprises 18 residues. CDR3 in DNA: TGTGCCAGTAGCCGAACCCGCGGACAGGGATGGGATAATGAAAAACTGTTTTTT. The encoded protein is CASSRTRGQGWDNEKLFF.

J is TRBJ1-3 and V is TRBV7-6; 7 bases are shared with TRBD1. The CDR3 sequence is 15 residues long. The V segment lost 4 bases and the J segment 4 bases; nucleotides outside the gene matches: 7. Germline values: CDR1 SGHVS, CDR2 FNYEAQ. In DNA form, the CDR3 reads TGTGCCAGCAGCTCTAGGGGGCGGTCAGGAAACACCATATATTTT. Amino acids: CASSSRGRSGNTIYF.

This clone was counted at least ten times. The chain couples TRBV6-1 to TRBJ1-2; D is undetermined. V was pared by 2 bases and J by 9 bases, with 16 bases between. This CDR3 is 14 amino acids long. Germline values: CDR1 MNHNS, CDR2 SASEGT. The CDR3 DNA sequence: TGTGCCAGCAGTGAATCCGCGGGCGCGGGGAGCTACACCTTC. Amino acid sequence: CASSESAGAGSYTF.

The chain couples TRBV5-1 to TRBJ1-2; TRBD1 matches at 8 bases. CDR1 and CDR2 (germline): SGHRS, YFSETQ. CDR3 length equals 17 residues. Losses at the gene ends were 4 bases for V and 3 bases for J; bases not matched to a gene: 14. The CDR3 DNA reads TGCGCCAGCAGCCCCTCTGGACAGGGAGGGGGGGACTATGGCTACACCTTC. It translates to CASSPSGQGGGDYGYTF.

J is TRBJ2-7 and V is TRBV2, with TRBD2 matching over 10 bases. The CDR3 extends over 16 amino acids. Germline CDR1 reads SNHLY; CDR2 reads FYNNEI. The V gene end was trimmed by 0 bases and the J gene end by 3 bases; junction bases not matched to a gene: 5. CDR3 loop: CASSEAPLAGLYEQYF. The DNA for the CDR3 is TGTGCCAGCAGTGAAGCGCCACTAGCGGGGCTCTACGAGCAGTACTTC.

CDR3 in amino acids: CASSLSGRVDTQYF. The CDR3 bases are TGTGCCAGCAGCTTGAGCGGACGCGTAGATACGCAGTATTTT. The V gene is TRBV7-2, the J gene TRBJ2-3; D may be TRBD2 (5 bases). Deletions cut 3 bases from V and 5 bases from J, with 12 bases between. This CDR3 is 14 amino acids long. Looked up from germline, CDR1 is SGHTA and CDR2 is FQGNSA.

The CDR3 sequence: CATSRDYQREQYF. The CDR3 DNA sequence: TGTGCCACCAGCAGAGATTACCAGCGGGAGCAGTATTTT. This sequence joins TRBV15 and TRBJ2-3, with TRBD2 identical over 7 bases. V dropped 0 bases and J dropped 11; count of bases not matched to a gene: 5. Germline V gene lookup returns CDR1 LNHNV and CDR2 YYDKDF (reference sequence). The length of the CDR3 is 13 residues.

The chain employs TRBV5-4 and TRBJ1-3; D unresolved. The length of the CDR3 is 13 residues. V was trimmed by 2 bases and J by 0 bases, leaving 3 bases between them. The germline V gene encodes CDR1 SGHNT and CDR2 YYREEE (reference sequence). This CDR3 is CASSFFSGNTIYF. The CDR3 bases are TGTGCCAGCAGCTTTTTCTCTGGAAACACCATATATTTT.

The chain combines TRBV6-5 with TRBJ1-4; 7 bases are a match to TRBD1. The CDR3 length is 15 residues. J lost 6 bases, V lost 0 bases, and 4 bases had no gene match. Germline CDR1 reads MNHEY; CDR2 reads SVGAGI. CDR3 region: CASSYSYRGDEKLFF. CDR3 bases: TGTGCCAGCAGTTACTCGTACAGGGGTGATGAAAAACTGTTTTTT.